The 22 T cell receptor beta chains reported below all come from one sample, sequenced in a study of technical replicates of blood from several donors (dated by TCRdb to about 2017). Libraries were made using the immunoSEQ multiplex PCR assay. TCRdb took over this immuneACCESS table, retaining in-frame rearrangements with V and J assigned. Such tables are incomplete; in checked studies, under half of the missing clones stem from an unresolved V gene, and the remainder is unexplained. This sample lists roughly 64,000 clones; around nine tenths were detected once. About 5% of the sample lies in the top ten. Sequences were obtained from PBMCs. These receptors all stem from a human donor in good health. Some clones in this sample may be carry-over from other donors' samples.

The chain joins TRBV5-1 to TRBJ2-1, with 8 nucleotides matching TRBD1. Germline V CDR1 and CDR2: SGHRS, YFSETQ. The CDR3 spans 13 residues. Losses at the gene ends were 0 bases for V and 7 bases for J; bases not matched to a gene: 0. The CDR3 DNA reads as TGCGCCAGCAGCTTGGACAGGGGGAATGAGCAGTTCTTC. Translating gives CASSLDRGNEQFF.

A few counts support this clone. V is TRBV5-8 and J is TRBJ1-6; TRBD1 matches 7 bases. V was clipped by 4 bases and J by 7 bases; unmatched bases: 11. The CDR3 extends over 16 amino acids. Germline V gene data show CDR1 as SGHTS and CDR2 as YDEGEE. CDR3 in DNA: TGTGCCAGCAGCCCTACGAGGAGGGGGCTGAATTCACCCCTCCACTTT. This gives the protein CASSPTRRGLNSPLHF.

CDR3 protein: CASSPRTSSVGELFF. The CDR3 DNA reads TGTGCCAGCAGTCCGCGGACTAGCTCGGTCGGGGAGCTGTTTTTT. The rearrangement joins TRBV6-5 to TRBJ2-2; 8 bases agree with TRBD2. The CDR3 has 15 residues. CDR1 is MNHEY, CDR2 SVGAGI, per germline. J was trimmed by 7 bases and V by 5 bases; bases with no gene match: 9.

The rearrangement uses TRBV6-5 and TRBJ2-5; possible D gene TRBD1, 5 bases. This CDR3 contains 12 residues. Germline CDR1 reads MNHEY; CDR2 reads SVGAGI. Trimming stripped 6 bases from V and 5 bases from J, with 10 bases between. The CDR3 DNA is TGTGCCAGCAGCGCAGGGTGGGAGACCCAGTACTTC. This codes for CASSAGWETQYF.

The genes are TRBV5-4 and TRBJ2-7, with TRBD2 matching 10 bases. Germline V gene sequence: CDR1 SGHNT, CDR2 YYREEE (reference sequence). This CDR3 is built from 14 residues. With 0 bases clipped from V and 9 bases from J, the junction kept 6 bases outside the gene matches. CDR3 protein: CASSLALAGAGQYF. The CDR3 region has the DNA TGTGCCAGCAGCTTGGCCCTAGCGGGAGCGGGGCAGTACTTC.

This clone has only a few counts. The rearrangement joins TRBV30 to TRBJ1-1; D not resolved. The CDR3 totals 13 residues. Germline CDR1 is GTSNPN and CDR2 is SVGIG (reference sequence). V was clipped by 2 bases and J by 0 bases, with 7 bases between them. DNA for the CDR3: TGTGCCTGGAGTTGGGCGATGAACACTGAAGCTTTCTTT. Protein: CAWSWAMNTEAFF.

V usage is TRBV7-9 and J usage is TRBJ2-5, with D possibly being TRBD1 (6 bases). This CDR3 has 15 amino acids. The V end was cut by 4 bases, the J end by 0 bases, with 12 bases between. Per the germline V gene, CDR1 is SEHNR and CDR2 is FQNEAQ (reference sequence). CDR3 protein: CASSSKDSHQETQYF. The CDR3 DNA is TGTGCCAGCAGCTCCAAGGACAGTCACCAAGAGACCCAGTACTTC.

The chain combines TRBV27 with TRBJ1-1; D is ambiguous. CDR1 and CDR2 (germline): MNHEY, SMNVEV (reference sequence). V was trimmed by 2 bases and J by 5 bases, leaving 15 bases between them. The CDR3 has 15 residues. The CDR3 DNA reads TGTGCCAGCAGTTTAAGGAGTCGACCAAGTACTGAAGCTTTCTTT. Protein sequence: CASSLRSRPSTEAFF.

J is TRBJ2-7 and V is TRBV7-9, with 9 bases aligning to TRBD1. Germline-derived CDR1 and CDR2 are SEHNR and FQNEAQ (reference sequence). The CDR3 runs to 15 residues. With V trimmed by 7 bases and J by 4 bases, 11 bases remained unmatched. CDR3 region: CASNKQGALVYEQYF. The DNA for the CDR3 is TGTGCCAGCAACAAACAGGGGGCTCTAGTTTACGAGCAGTACTTC.

CDR3 in amino acids: CASSGDRDSNQPQHF. The CDR3 nucleotides read TGTGCCAGCAGTGGTGACAGGGATAGCAATCAGCCCCAGCATTTT. The chain joins TRBV6-6 to TRBJ1-5, with TRBD1 identical over 7 bases. Trimming took 5 bases from V and 0 from J; bases not matched to a gene: 4. CDR3 length: 15 residues. Germline CDR1 reads MNHNY; CDR2 reads SVGAGI (reference sequence).

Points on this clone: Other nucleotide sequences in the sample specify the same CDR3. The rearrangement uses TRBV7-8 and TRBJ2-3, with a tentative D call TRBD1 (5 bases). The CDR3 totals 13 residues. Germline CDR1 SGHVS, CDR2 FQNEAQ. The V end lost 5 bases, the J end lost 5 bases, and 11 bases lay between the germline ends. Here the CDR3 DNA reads TGTGCCAGCAGCCCCCCCAGGGAAGATACGCAGTATTTT. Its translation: CASSPPREDTQYF.

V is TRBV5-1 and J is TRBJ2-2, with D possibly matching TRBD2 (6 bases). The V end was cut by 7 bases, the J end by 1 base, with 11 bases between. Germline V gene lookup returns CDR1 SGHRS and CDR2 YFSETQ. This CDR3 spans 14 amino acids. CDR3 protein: CASRAGRNTGELFF. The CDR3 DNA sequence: TGCGCCAGCCGTGCGGGGCGGAACACCGGGGAGCTGTTTTTT. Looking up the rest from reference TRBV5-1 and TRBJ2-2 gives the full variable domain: KAGVTQTPRYLIKTRGQQVTLSCSPISGHRSVSWYQQTPGQGLQFLFEYFSETQRNKGNFPGRFSGRQFSNSRSEMNVSTLELGDSALYLCASRAGRNTGELFFGEGSRLTVL.

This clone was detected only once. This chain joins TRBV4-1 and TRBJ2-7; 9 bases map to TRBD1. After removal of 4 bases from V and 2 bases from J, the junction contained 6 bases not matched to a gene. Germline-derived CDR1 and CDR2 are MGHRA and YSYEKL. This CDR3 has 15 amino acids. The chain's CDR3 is CASSRDRVKPYEQYF. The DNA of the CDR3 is TGCGCCAGCAGCCGGGACAGGGTCAAACCCTACGAGCAGTACTTC.

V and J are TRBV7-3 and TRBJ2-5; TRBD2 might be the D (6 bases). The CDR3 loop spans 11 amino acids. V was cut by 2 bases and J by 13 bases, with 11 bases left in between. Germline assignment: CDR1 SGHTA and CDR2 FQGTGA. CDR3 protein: CASSLRGLPYF. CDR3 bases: TGTGCCAGCAGCTTACGGGGACTTCCGTACTTC.

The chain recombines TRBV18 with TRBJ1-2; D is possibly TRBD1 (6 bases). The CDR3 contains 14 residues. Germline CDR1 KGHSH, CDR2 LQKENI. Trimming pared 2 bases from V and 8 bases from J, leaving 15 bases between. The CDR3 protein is CASSPSLRGWGYTF. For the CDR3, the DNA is TGTGCCAGCTCACCATCCCTCAGGGGATGGGGCTACACCTTC.

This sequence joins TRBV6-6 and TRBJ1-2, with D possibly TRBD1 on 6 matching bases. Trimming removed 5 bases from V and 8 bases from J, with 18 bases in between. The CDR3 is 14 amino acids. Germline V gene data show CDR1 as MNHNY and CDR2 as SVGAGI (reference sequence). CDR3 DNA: TGTGCCAGCAGTCACCCGACAGGTTCAACCGGCTACACCTTC. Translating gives CASSHPTGSTGYTF.

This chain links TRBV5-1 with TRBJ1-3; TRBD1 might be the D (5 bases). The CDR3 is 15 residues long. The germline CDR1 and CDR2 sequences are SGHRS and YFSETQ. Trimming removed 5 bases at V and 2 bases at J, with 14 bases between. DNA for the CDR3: TGCGCCAGCAGTCCCCAGTCGGGGGCTGGAAACACCATATATTTT. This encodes CASSPQSGAGNTIYF.

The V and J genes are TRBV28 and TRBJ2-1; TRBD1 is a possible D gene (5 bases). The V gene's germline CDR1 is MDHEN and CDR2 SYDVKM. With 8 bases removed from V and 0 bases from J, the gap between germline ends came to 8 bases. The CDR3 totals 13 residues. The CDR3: CASFDSSYNEQFF. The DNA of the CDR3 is TGTGCCAGCTTTGACAGCTCCTACAATGAGCAGTTCTTC.

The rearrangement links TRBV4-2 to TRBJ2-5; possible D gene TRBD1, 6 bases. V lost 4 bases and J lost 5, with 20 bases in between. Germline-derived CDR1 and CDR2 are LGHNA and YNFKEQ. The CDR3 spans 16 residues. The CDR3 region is CASSLPDGTPRETQYF. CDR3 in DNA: TGTGCCAGCAGCCTACCTGACGGGACACCACGGGAGACCCAGTACTTC.

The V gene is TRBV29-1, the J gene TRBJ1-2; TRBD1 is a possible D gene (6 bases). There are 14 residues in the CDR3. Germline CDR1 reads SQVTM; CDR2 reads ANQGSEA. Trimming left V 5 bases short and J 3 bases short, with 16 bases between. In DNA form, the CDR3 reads TGCAGCGTTAATCAGGGGTCAGGGGACTATGGCTACACCTTC. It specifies CSVNQGSGDYGYTF.

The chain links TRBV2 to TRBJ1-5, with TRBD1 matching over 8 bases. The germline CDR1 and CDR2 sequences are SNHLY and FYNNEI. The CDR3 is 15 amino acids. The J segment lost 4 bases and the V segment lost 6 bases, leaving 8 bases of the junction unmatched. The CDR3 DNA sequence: TGTGCCAGCAGGTTACAGGGGGAAGGTAATCAGCCCCAGCATTTT. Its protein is CASRLQGEGNQPQHF.

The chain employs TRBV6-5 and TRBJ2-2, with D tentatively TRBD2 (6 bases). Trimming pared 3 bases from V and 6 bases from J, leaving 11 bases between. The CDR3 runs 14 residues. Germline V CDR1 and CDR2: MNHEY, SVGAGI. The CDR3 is CASSYRTGAGELFF. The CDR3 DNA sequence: TGTGCCAGCAGTTATCGGACGGGGGCCGGGGAGCTGTTTTTT.